Following are 27 T cell receptor beta chains from one sample sequenced in a study of blood T cell repertoires in COVID-19. Using immunoSEQ multiplex PCR, the repertoire was profiled, and TCRdb retains in-frame clones only, with some absent. The sample records 220,000 or so clones, roughly four fifths being singletons. Sequenced material: peripheral blood. These receptors originate from an elderly woman with acute or convalescent COVID-19.

This clone was detected a few times. The chain couples TRBV28 to TRBJ2-7; 8 bases agree with TRBD2. The CDR3 runs 17 residues. Germline assignment: CDR1 MDHEN and CDR2 SYDVKM. J gave up 4 bases and V 4 bases, and 15 bases lay outside the gene matches. The CDR3 loop is CASSSQYTSSGLYEQYF. CDR3 nucleotides: TGTGCCAGCAGTTCCCAATATACATCTAGCGGGCTTTACGAGCAGTACTTC.

The chain has TRBV19 and TRBJ1-1, with 9 nucleotides matching TRBD1. The CDR3 is made up of 12 amino acids. The germline V gene has CDR1 LNHDA and CDR2 SQIVND (reference sequence). V dropped 6 bases and J dropped 4; count of bases not matched to a gene: 0. The CDR3 DNA sequence: TGTGCCAGTAGGGACAGGGGCACTGAAGCTTTCTTT. As protein: CASRDRGTEAFF. Filled out from reference TRBV19 and TRBJ1-1, the complete variable domain reads DGGITQSPKYLFRKEGQNVTLSCEQNLNHDAMYWYRQDPGQGLRLIYYSQIVNDFQKGDIAEGYSVSREKKESFPLTVTSAQKNPTAFYLCASRDRGTEAFFGQGTRLTVV.

V gene TRBV3-1 (or the pseudogene TRBV3-2) combines with J gene TRBJ2-1, with 10 bases identical to TRBD2. Germline V lookup: CDR1 LGHDT, CDR2 YNNKEL (reference sequence). The V and J ends lost 1 base and 7 bases, in that order; junction bases with no gene match: 7. This CDR3 is built from 16 residues. The CDR3 nucleotides are TGTGCCAGCAGCCAAGTCCTAGCGGGAGATCAGAATGAGCAGTTCTTC. It is translated as CASSQVLAGDQNEQFF.

The table lists this clone with a few counts. CDR3 DNA: TGTGCCAGCAGTTTAAGGACAGGGTATGGCACTGAAGCTTTCTTT. It yields the protein CASSLRTGYGTEAFF. The V gene is TRBV28, the J gene TRBJ1-1, with 8 bases identical to TRBD1. V was clipped by 2 bases and J by 4 bases; unmatched bases: 6. Germline V CDR1 and CDR2: MDHEN, SYDVKM. This CDR3 spans 15 amino acids.

The V and J genes are TRBV5-1 and TRBJ2-3, with 11 bases lining up with TRBD2. Germline V lookup: CDR1 SGHRS, CDR2 YFSETQ. CDR3 length: 17 residues. With 1 base clipped from V and 2 bases from J, the junction kept 6 bases outside the gene matches. CDR3: CASSLTSGGHFTDTQYF. CDR3 nucleotides: TGCGCCAGCAGCTTGACTAGCGGGGGACATTTCACAGATACGCAGTATTTT.

This clone was recorded only once. The chain carries TRBV7-3 and TRBJ2-1; D perhaps matches TRBD1 (7 bases). Germline values: CDR1 SGHTA, CDR2 FQGTGA. Trimming shortened V by 2 bases and J by 5 bases, and 13 bases separated the two germline ends. CDR3 size: 15 residues. This chain's CDR3 is CASSLGGGANNEQFF. The CDR3 coding sequence is TGTGCCAGCAGCTTAGGAGGGGGCGCTAACAATGAGCAGTTCTTC.

This clone was observed a few times. V is TRBV7-9 and J is TRBJ2-1; 9 nucleotides line up with TRBD2. From germline, CDR1 is SEHNR and CDR2 FQNEAQ (reference sequence). V lost 2 bases and J lost 1; bases outside the gene matches: 9. The CDR3 sequence is 18 residues long. Here the CDR3 reads CASSLTAGGLLSYNEQFF. The CDR3, as DNA: TGTGCCAGCAGCTTAACAGCGGGGGGTTTATTATCCTACAATGAGCAGTTCTTC.

This clone occurred once. The chain couples TRBV19 to TRBJ1-6; weak D call: TRBD1 (5 bases). This CDR3 is built from 17 residues. Trimming pared 4 bases from V and 1 base from J, leaving 14 bases between. CDR1 and CDR2 (germline): LNHDA, SQIVND (reference sequence). The CDR3 nucleotides are TGTGCCAGTAGTAGGGATCAGGGATTTTCCTATAATTCACCCCTCCACTTT. The encoded protein is CASSRDQGFSYNSPLHF.

The chain is built from TRBV5-5 and TRBJ2-7, with D uncertain. The ends were cut back, 0 bases at V and 4 bases at J, with 5 bases in the middle. Germline CDR1 and CDR2: SGHKS and YYEKEE (reference sequence). The CDR3 length is 12 residues. The chain's CDR3 is CASSLGDYEQYF. In DNA form, the CDR3 reads TGTGCCAGCAGCTTGGGAGATTACGAGCAGTACTTC.

The gene calls are TRBV4-1 and TRBJ2-2, with 7 bases lining up with TRBD1. V gave up 8 bases and J gave up 10 bases; unmatched junction bases: 10. CDR3 length equals 13 residues. CDR1 is MGHRA, CDR2 YSYEKL, per germline. CDR3 residues: CASGGQYSEELFF. The CDR3 DNA follows: TGCGCCAGCGGGGGACAGTACTCCGAGGAGCTGTTTTTT.

The chain links TRBV4-3 to TRBJ2-1; 9 bases match TRBD2. In germline, CDR1 is LGHNA, CDR2 YSLEER. Trimming cost V 4 bases and J 0 bases; bases outside gene matches: 4. This CDR3 comprises 16 residues. The CDR3 DNA reads as TGCGCCAGCAGCCTAAGCGGGAGGCGCTCCTACAATGAGCAGTTCTTC. Translation gives CASSLSGRRSYNEQFF.

The rearrangement uses TRBV30 and TRBJ1-2, with 8 positions matching TRBD1. The CDR3 contains 14 residues. Germline V gene lookup returns CDR1 GTSNPN and CDR2 SVGIG (reference sequence). V shed 6 bases and J 2 bases; nucleotides not matched to a gene: 8. Here the CDR3 reads CACPLTGDNYGYTF. The CDR3 DNA reads as TGTGCCTGCCCGCTGACAGGGGACAACTATGGCTACACCTTC. The full variable domain, rest sourced from reference TRBV30 and TRBJ1-2, is SQTIHQWPATLVQPVGSPLSLECTVEGTSNPNLYWYRQAAGRGLQLLFYSVGIGQISSEVPQNLSASRPQDRQFILSSKKLLLSDSGFYLCACPLTGDNYGYTFGSGTRLTVV.

This clone was detected only once. V gene TRBV27 combines with J gene TRBJ2-3; TRBD2 matches at 7 bases. V lost 6 bases and J lost 6; bases outside the gene matches: 12. Germline assignment: CDR1 MNHEY and CDR2 SMNVEV (reference sequence). The CDR3 is made up of 15 amino acids. The CDR3 loop reads CASRELGGTMDTQYF. The CDR3 nucleotides read TGTGCCAGCAGGGAGCTGGGGGGGACTATGGATACGCAGTATTTT.

This clone was recorded a few times. The same CDR3 is also encoded by other DNA sequences in this sample. This chain uses TRBV11-3 with TRBJ2-3, with unresolved D. Trimming removed 1 base at V and 0 bases at J, with 5 bases between. The germline V gene encodes CDR1 SGHNT and CDR2 YENEEA. This CDR3 contains 14 residues. In DNA form, the CDR3 reads TGTGCCAGCAGCTTAGGCGGTAGCACAGATACGCAGTATTTT. Its protein product is CASSLGGSTDTQYF.

The V gene is TRBV3-1 (or the pseudogene TRBV3-2), the J gene TRBJ2-1; the D gene is possibly TRBD2 (6 bases). With 5 bases removed from V and 8 bases from J, the gap between germline ends came to 13 bases. There are 13 residues in the CDR3. CDR1 and CDR2 from the germline V gene are LGHDT and YNNKEL (reference sequence). CDR3 DNA sequence: TGTGCCAGCAGCTCTCGGAGGGGCTATGAGCAGTTCTTC. Translating gives CASSSRRGYEQFF.

This chain links TRBV7-8 with TRBJ2-2; TRBD2 matches 7 bases. CDR3 size: 16 residues. Germline V gives CDR1 SGHVS, CDR2 FQNEAQ. Unmatched junction bases numbered 13, after V lost 4 bases and J lost 8 bases. The CDR3 spells CASSYPTSQGWGELFF. The CDR3 DNA sequence: TGTGCCAGCAGCTACCCGACTAGCCAGGGTTGGGGGGAGCTGTTTTTT.

The rearrangement links TRBV21-1 to TRBJ2-3; the table's D call, TRBD2, has no DNA check behind it. TRBV21-1 is a listed pseudogene. There are 16 residues in the CDR3. CDR3 region: CASSSLSGVMRDTQYF. In DNA, the CDR3 is TGTGCCAGCAGCTCACTTAGCGGGGTGATGAGAGATACGCAGTATTTT.

This clone has just a few counts. The chain joins TRBV4-2 to TRBJ2-7; 7 bases line up with TRBD2. CDR1 and CDR2 (germline): LGHNA, YNFKEQ. The CDR3 sequence is 20 residues long. The V and J ends lost 0 bases and 1 base, in that order; junction bases with no gene match: 18. The CDR3 nucleotides are TGTGCCAGCAGCCAAGAGGCGTTTACTCGTCGGGCGGGGGTTTCCTACGAGCAGTACTTC. It codes for CASSQEAFTRRAGVSYEQYF.

The chain employs TRBV3-1 (or the pseudogene TRBV3-2) and TRBJ1-1; TRBD1 agrees at 7 bases. With 4 bases clipped from V and 4 bases from J, the junction kept 6 bases outside the gene matches. Germline V gene sequence: CDR1 LGHDT, CDR2 YNNKEL (reference sequence). There are 14 residues in the CDR3. The CDR3: CASSRQGSSTEAFF. The DNA of the CDR3 is TGTGCCAGCAGCCGACAGGGTTCGAGCACTGAAGCTTTCTTT.

The gene calls are TRBV5-1 and TRBJ1-1; D gene ambiguous. CDR1 and CDR2 from the germline V gene are SGHRS and YFSETQ. V lost 1 base to trimming and J lost 0 bases, with 13 bases between them. The CDR3 is 16 amino acids. CDR3 sequence (DNA): TGCGCCAGCAGCTTGTGGATGGCAGGCATGAACACTGAAGCTTTCTTT. Translating it yields CASSLWMAGMNTEAFF. The complete variable domain, with remaining parts taken from reference TRBV5-1 and TRBJ1-1, reads KAGVTQTPRYLIKTRGQQVTLSCSPISGHRSVSWYQQTPGQGLQFLFEYFSETQRNKGNFPGRFSGRQFSNSRSEMNVSTLELGDSALYLCASSLWMAGMNTEAFFGQGTRLTVV.

This rearrangement joins TRBV5-1 to TRBJ1-4; D gene unclear. The CDR3 length is 14 residues. CDR1 is SGHRS, CDR2 YFSETQ, per germline. V was trimmed by 1 base and J by 8 bases, leaving 12 bases between them. CDR3 amino acids: CASSLLSTGEKLFF. The DNA for the CDR3 is TGCGCCAGCAGCTTGCTCTCCACGGGGGAAAAACTGTTTTTT. The full variable domain, rest sourced from reference TRBV5-1 and TRBJ1-4, is KAGVTQTPRYLIKTRGQQVTLSCSPISGHRSVSWYQQTPGQGLQFLFEYFSETQRNKGNFPGRFSGRQFSNSRSEMNVSTLELGDSALYLCASSLLSTGEKLFFGSGTQLSVL.

The chain couples TRBV13 to TRBJ2-3; 12 bases align to TRBD2. The CDR3 has 21 residues. Trimming took 5 bases from V and 2 from J; bases not matched to a gene: 20. From germline, CDR1 is PRHDT and CDR2 FYEKMQ (reference sequence). DNA of the CDR3: TGTGCCAGCAGCAGTCGGCTGACTAGCGGGGGTCCGCTTTTCCCCACAGATACGCAGTATTTT. It yields the protein CASSSRLTSGGPLFPTDTQYF.

The V call is TRBV18, the J call TRBJ1-1; tentatively, D is TRBD1 (6 bases). Trimming stripped 3 bases from V and 1 base from J, with 15 bases between. CDR1 KGHSH and CDR2 LQKENI come from the germline V gene. The CDR3 extends over 16 amino acids. As DNA, the CDR3 is TGTGCCAGCTCACCTAGACAGGCTGGGGGGAACACTGAAGCTTTCTTT. It encodes CASSPRQAGGNTEAFF.

V and J are TRBV15 and TRBJ2-1; D is perhaps TRBD1 (5 bases). CDR3 length: 14 residues. Trimming pared 5 bases from V and 3 bases from J, leaving 11 bases between. Germline CDR1 LNHNV, CDR2 YYDKDF (reference sequence). CDR3 sequence reads: CATSGRRGYNEQFF. CDR3 bases: TGTGCCACCAGCGGAAGAAGGGGCTACAATGAGCAGTTCTTC.

The V call is TRBV2, the J call TRBJ2-2, with 8 bases fitting TRBD2. The germline gives CDR1 SNHLY, CDR2 FYNNEI. Germline trimming cut 4 bases from V and 7 bases from J; bases unmatched to any gene: 14. This CDR3 has 17 residues. The CDR3 region has the DNA TGTGCCAGCAGTGGTACCCCCCGGGGGGGAACCGGCGGGGAGCTGTTTTTT. This translates into CASSGTPRGGTGGELFF.

Notes on this clone: This same CDR3 is encoded by further DNA sequences in the sample. The DNA for the CDR3 is TGTGCCAGCAGATTACAGGGGGATCAGCCCCAGCATTTT. Translated: CASRLQGDQPQHF. The V gene is TRBV12-3 or TRBV12-4, the J gene TRBJ1-5; 8 bases align to TRBD1. This CDR3 is built from 13 residues. V shed 6 bases, J shed 5 bases, and the junction held 3 bases outside the gene matches.

This clone was observed a few times. The rearrangement uses TRBV6-5 and TRBJ1-2; TRBD1 might be the D (6 bases). Germline CDR1 is MNHEY and CDR2 is SVGAGI. The CDR3 contains 14 residues. The V end lost 7 bases, the J end lost 1 base, and 13 bases lay between the germline ends. Here the CDR3 DNA reads TGTGCCAGCACAGACAGGACCCTTAACTATGGCTACACCTTC. Translated, it gives CASTDRTLNYGYTF.